A selection of T cell receptor beta chains follows, all from one sample in a study of blood T cell repertoires in COVID-19. TCRdb's table, derived via immunoSEQ multiplex PCR, lists solely in-frame clones and lacks some. Found here are some 460,000 clones, approximately 90% of them singletons; the top ten hold over 4%. The source material was peripheral blood. All receptors come from a woman in her twenties or thirties with acute or convalescent COVID-19. The CDR3 runs from the conserved cysteine through the conserved F or W. Fields, in order: J gene, D gene, clone size, V gene, CDR3 DNA, CDR3 protein. D genes are given only for firm matches. Expanded clones get a size class; other rows say once, few or many, or leave the size out.

j_call: TRBJ1-6; d_call: -; clone_size: -; v_call: TRBV6-5; cdr3_nt: TGTGCCAGCAGTCCTGAGGGGGATTATTCACCCCTCCACTTT; cdr3_aa: CASSPEGDYSPLHF
j_call: TRBJ1-1; d_call: -; clone_size: -; v_call: TRBV2; cdr3_nt: TGTGCCAGCAAAGTACAGGGTAACACTGAAGCTTTCTTT; cdr3_aa: CASKVQGNTEAFF
j_call: TRBJ1-5; d_call: -; clone_size: -; v_call: TRBV19; cdr3_nt: TGTGCCAGTAGTATAGGCGGAACAGTAGGAGGTCAGCCCCAGCATTTT; cdr3_aa: CASSIGGTVGGQPQHF
j_call: TRBJ2-7; d_call: -; clone_size: -; v_call: TRBV12-2; cdr3_nt: TGTGCAAGTCGCTTAGAGGGGACAGGGGAAACCGGCAGGGCCTACGAGCAGTACTTC; cdr3_aa: CASRLEGTGETGRAYEQYF
j_call: TRBJ1-1; d_call: -; clone_size: few; v_call: TRBV7-9; cdr3_nt: TGTGCCAGCAGCCGCGGACAGCACACTGAAGCTTTCTTT; cdr3_aa: CASSRGQHTEAFF
j_call: TRBJ2-3; d_call: TRBD2; clone_size: once; v_call: TRBV11-2; cdr3_nt: TGTGCCAGCAGCACACAAAGGGGACTAGCCACAGATACGCAGTATTTT; cdr3_aa: CASSTQRGLATDTQYF
j_call: TRBJ2-1; d_call: -; clone_size: -; v_call: TRBV2; cdr3_nt: TGTGCCAGCACGGGAGACTCCTACAATGAGCAGTTCTTC; cdr3_aa: CASTGDSYNEQFF
j_call: TRBJ2-2; d_call: -; clone_size: -; v_call: TRBV2; cdr3_nt: TGTGCCAGCAGATACAGGGACACCGGGGAGCTGTTTTTT; cdr3_aa: CASRYRDTGELFF
j_call: TRBJ2-3; d_call: TRBD2; clone_size: -; v_call: TRBV18; cdr3_nt: TGTGCCAGCTCACCTCCGGGACTAGCGGGGGGGCTCACAGATACGCAGTATTTT; cdr3_aa: CASSPPGLAGGLTDTQYF
j_call: TRBJ1-4; d_call: TRBD1; clone_size: -; v_call: TRBV5-1; cdr3_nt: TGCGCCAGCAGCCCGGGACAGGGGAAACTGTTTTTT; cdr3_aa: CASSPGQGKLFF
j_call: TRBJ1-3; d_call: TRBD1; clone_size: -; v_call: TRBV19; cdr3_nt: TGTGCCAGCGCAGGGAGCCGGACAGGGAAGAGCTCTGGAAACACCATATATTTT; cdr3_aa: CASAGSRTGKSSGNTIYF
j_call: TRBJ2-4; d_call: TRBD1; clone_size: -; v_call: TRBV5-6; cdr3_nt: TGTGCCAGCAGCTTGCGACAGGGGGGAAACATTCAGTACTTC; cdr3_aa: CASSLRQGGNIQYF
j_call: TRBJ2-7; d_call: -; clone_size: -; v_call: TRBV5-5; cdr3_nt: TGTGCCAGCAGCTTCACCTCTAATTACGAGCAGTACTTC; cdr3_aa: CASSFTSNYEQYF
j_call: TRBJ2-3; d_call: TRBD2; clone_size: -; v_call: TRBV7-8; cdr3_nt: TGTGCCAGCAGCCCACCGGGACTAGCGACAGATACGCAGTATTTT; cdr3_aa: CASSPPGLATDTQYF
j_call: TRBJ2-1; d_call: -; clone_size: -; v_call: TRBV27; cdr3_nt: TGTGCCAGCAGCATTCAGGGGAGTGAGCAGTTCTTC; cdr3_aa: CASSIQGSEQFF
j_call: TRBJ2-3; d_call: TRBD1; clone_size: -; v_call: TRBV2; cdr3_nt: TGTGCCAGCACCGACGGGACAGGGACTGACACAGATACGCAGTATTTT; cdr3_aa: CASTDGTGTDTDTQYF
j_call: TRBJ2-7; d_call: TRBD2; clone_size: many; v_call: TRBV6-5; cdr3_nt: TGTGCCAGCAGTCTCGGGGGGACGGGGACCTACGAGCAGTACTTC; cdr3_aa: CASSLGGTGTYEQYF
j_call: TRBJ2-1; d_call: -; clone_size: -; v_call: TRBV29-1; cdr3_nt: TGCAGCGTTGCAGCGGAGGATGATCTAGAGCAGTTCTTC; cdr3_aa: CSVAAEDDLEQFF
j_call: TRBJ1-2; d_call: -; clone_size: -; v_call: TRBV5-6; cdr3_nt: TGTGCCAGCAGCCTAGGGGTCCTAACTAACTATGGCTACACCTTC; cdr3_aa: CASSLGVLTNYGYTF
j_call: TRBJ2-7; d_call: TRBD2; clone_size: -; v_call: TRBV7-6; cdr3_nt: TGTGCCAGCTCCCCCGCTAGCGGTTCCTACGAGCAGTACTTC; cdr3_aa: CASSPASGSYEQYF
j_call: TRBJ2-5; d_call: TRBD1; clone_size: -; v_call: TRBV3-1/TRBV3-2; cdr3_nt: TGTGCCAGCAGCCAAGGGACAGGGGTTCAGACCCAGTACTTC; cdr3_aa: CASSQGTGVQTQYF
j_call: TRBJ2-7; d_call: TRBD2; clone_size: -; v_call: TRBV5-6; cdr3_nt: TGTGCCAGCAGCTCTACTAGCGGGAACTCCTACGAGCAGTACTTC; cdr3_aa: CASSSTSGNSYEQYF
j_call: TRBJ1-2; d_call: TRBD1; clone_size: -; v_call: TRBV5-4; cdr3_nt: TGTGCCAGCAGCTCAGGACAGGGGGCTGCCTATGGCTACACCTTC; cdr3_aa: CASSSGQGAAYGYTF